The rows below give T cell receptor beta chains drawn from one sample of a study of blood T cell repertoires in COVID-19. Data came from immunoSEQ multiplex PCR; TCRdb stores just in-frame clones and leaves some out. The sample holds about 400,000 clones, about 85% seen once. Sequenced input: PBMCs or T cells enriched from blood (not recorded which). The receptors stem from a woman younger than 30 with acute COVID-19. Each CDR3 is given with its conserved first and last residue. Fields, in order: clone size, D gene, V gene, J gene, CDR3 protein, CDR3 DNA. A D gene is named only where the DNA matches it firmly. A row's size may be missing; if present it is once, few, many or a size class.

.	.	TRBV6-5	TRBJ2-3	CASSPAFRRDTQYF	TGTGCCAGCAGCCCAGCGTTCAGGAGGGATACGCAGTATTTT
.	TRBD2	TRBV9	TRBJ2-3	CASRGGLAGEVGSTDTQYF	TGTGCCAGCAGGGGGGGATTAGCGGGAGAAGTAGGTAGCACAGATACGCAGTATTTT
.	TRBD2	TRBV11-3	TRBJ2-5	CASSYREGIGETQYF	TGTGCCAGCAGCTATAGGGAGGGGATCGGAGAGACCCAGTACTTC
.	TRBD1	TRBV19	TRBJ2-5	CASSPQGGQETQYF	TGTGCCAGTAGTCCACAGGGGGGTCAAGAGACCCAGTACTTC
.	.	TRBV6-2/TRBV6-3	TRBJ2-2	CASTPTGVANTGELFF	TGTGCCAGCACCCCGACGGGGGTGGCGAACACCGGGGAGCTGTTTTTT
.	.	TRBV2	TRBJ1-2	CASSPGTLSDTF	TGTGCCAGCAGTCCTGGGACTCTTTCGGACACCTTC
.	TRBD2	TRBV7-9	TRBJ2-7	CASSLPAGGYEQYF	TGTGCCAGCAGTCTCCCAGCGGGGGGTTACGAGCAGTACTTC
.	.	TRBV27	TRBJ2-2	CASSFQPLNTGELFF	TGTGCCAGCAGTTTTCAACCACTGAACACCGGGGAGCTGTTTTTT
.	TRBD1	TRBV11-2	TRBJ2-7	CASSLDLPRGLYEQYF	TGTGCCAGCAGCTTAGATCTCCCCAGGGGGCTGTACGAGCAGTACTTC
.	.	TRBV9	TRBJ1-2	CASSVGMGGHYGYTF	TGTGCCAGCAGCGTAGGAATGGGGGGGCACTATGGCTACACCTTC
.	.	TRBV28	TRBJ1-2	CASSVEYYGYTF	TGTGCCAGCAGTGTTGAGTACTATGGCTACACCTTC
.	.	TRBV6-5	TRBJ1-5	CASTKGANGPPRHF	TGTGCCAGCACTAAAGGGGCAAATGGCCCCCCCCGGCATTTT
.	.	TRBV15	TRBJ1-1	CATSSRIGAVTEAFF	TGTGCCACCAGCAGCCGCATAGGGGCGGTCACTGAAGCTTTCTTT
once	.	TRBV9	TRBJ1-1	CASSVEGRGGTEAFF	TGTGCCAGCAGCGTAGAAGGTCGGGGGGGCACTGAAGCTTTCTTT
once	.	TRBV7-2	TRBJ2-7	CASSSKGSGGWYEQYF	TGTGCCAGCAGCTCAAAAGGGTCGGGGGGCTGGTACGAGCAGTACTTC
.	TRBD1	TRBV5-1	TRBJ2-7	CASSGGQGSSYEQYF	TGCGCCAGCAGCGGGGGACAGGGATCCTCCTACGAGCAGTACTTC
.	.	TRBV27	TRBJ2-6	CASSLTRGVFSGANVLTF	TGTGCCAGCAGTCTGACCAGGGGAGTTTTCTCTGGGGCCAACGTCCTGACTTTC
.	TRBD2	TRBV19	TRBJ2-3	CASSSRLAGGLTDTQYF	TGTGCCAGTAGTTCTCGACTAGCGGGGGGCCTCACAGATACGCAGTATTTT
.	.	TRBV6-5	TRBJ2-2	CASNRGASLSGELFF	TGTGCCAGCAATCGCGGGGCGTCTCTTTCGGGGGAGCTGTTTTTT
.	TRBD1	TRBV7-9	TRBJ2-7	CASQPMGQSYEQYF	TGTGCCAGCCAGCCTATGGGACAGTCTTACGAGCAGTACTTC
once	TRBD1	TRBV7-6	TRBJ1-1	CASSLSQGALNTEAFF	TGTGCCAGCAGCTTATCCCAGGGGGCACTGAACACTGAAGCTTTCTTT
.	.	TRBV7-7	TRBJ2-1	CASSPGRTAYNEQFF	TGTGCTAGCAGCCCAGGGCGGACAGCCTACAATGAGCAGTTCTTC
.	.	TRBV11-3	TRBJ2-1	CASSPGGFSYNEQFF	TGTGCCAGCAGCCCCGGGGGATTCTCCTACAATGAGCAGTTCTTC
.	.	TRBV28	TRBJ2-7	CASRGEYEQYF	TGTGCCAGCAGGGGAGAGTACGAGCAGTACTTC
many	TRBD2	TRBV10-1	TRBJ2-1	CASSESTSGGANEQFF	TGCGCCAGCAGTGAGTCGACTAGCGGGGGGGCTAATGAGCAGTTCTTC
.	TRBD1	TRBV18	TRBJ2-2	CASSPLQGATGELFF	TGTGCCAGCTCACCACTCCAGGGGGCCACCGGGGAGCTGTTTTTT
.	TRBD2	TRBV27	TRBJ2-3	CASSWVGRGEKDTQYF	TGTGCCAGCAGTTGGGTTGGGCGGGGGGAGAAAGATACGCAGTATTTT
.	.	TRBV4-1	TRBJ2-5	CASSPTSTGEDVTQYF	TGCGCCAGCAGCCCGACCTCAACAGGGGAGGATGTGACCCAGTACTTC
.	.	TRBV30	TRBJ1-3	CALDRLGAGNTIYF	TGTGCCCTGGACAGATTGGGAGCTGGAAACACCATATATTTT
.	TRBD1	TRBV18	TRBJ1-2	CASSPDRESGYTF	TGTGCCAGCTCACCGGACAGGGAGTCTGGCTACACCTTC
once	.	TRBV4-3	TRBJ1-1	CASSQDSTSSTEAFF	TGCGCCAGCAGCCAAGATTCTACGTCTAGTACTGAAGCTTTCTTT
.	.	TRBV20-1	TRBJ1-1	CSARVLREAFF	TGCAGTGCTAGAGTTCTGAGGGAGGCGTTCTTT
.	.	TRBV19	TRBJ1-2	CASTQRDYGYTF	TGTGCCAGTACCCAGAGGGACTATGGCTACACCTTC